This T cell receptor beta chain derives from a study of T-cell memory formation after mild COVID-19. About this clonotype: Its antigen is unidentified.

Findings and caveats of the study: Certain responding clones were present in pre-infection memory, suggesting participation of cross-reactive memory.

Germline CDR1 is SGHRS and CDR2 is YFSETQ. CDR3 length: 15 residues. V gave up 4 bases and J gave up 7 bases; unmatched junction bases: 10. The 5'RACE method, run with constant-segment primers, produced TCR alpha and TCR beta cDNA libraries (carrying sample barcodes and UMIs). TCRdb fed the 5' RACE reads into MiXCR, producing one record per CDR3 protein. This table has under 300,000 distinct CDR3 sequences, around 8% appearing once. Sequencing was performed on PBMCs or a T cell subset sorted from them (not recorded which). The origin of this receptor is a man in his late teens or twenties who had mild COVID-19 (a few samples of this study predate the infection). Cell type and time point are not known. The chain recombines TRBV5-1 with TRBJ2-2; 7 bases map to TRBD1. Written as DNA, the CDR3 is TGCGCCAGCAGCGGTTACAGGGGCGGTAACGGGGAGCTGTTTTTT. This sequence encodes CASSGYRGGNGELFF.